This T cell receptor (beta chain) was documented in a study of blood T cell repertoires in COVID-19. Study-wide context: Samples taken during acute and convalescent COVID-19 were collected in the United States, Italy and Spain. PBMCs, B-cell-depleted T cells, or T cells were the source of the cDNA or gDNA that made up the material.

As processed by the authors: Amplification of reference gene primers was used by the study to estimate nucleated cell counts. TCRdb keeps only in-frame clones here, not all; method: immunoSEQ multiplex PCR. V and J calls and clone size are as listed in that table; D and trimming were resolved from the DNA. The sample contains over 85,000 clones, just under 90% of which appear only once. There are 18 residues in the CDR3. V shed 3 bases, J shed 2 bases, and the junction held 4 bases outside the gene matches. Germline CDR1 MGHRA, CDR2 YSYEKL. What was sequenced was peripheral blood. V gene TRBV4-1 combines with J gene TRBJ2-6; TRBD2 matches at 13 bases. The source is a human donor in a cohort sampled during active COVID-19. CDR3 in amino acids: CASSHPLAGGPGANVLTF. Here the CDR3 DNA reads TGCGCCAGCAGCCACCCACTAGCGGGAGGGCCTGGGGCCAACGTCCTGACTTTC.